The 3 T cell receptor beta chains below come from one sample, sequenced in a study of blood T cell repertoires in COVID-19. Assay used: immunoSEQ multiplex PCR; TCRdb lists only in-frame clones, some missing. The top ten hold approximately 50% of the sample, which has about 64,000 clones, 72% seen once. The specimen was PBMCs or T cells enriched from blood (not recorded which). These receptors originate from an older woman who had been exposed to COVID-19.

The chain couples TRBV28 to TRBJ2-7; D not resolved. This CDR3 has 12 amino acids. Germline lookup yields CDR1 MDHEN and CDR2 SYDVKM. V lost 3 bases and J lost 4, with 7 bases in between. The CDR3 nucleotides read TGTGCCAGCAGTTTCTCCCAGTACGAGCAGTACTTC. Its protein product is CASSFSQYEQYF.

The V call is TRBV30, the J call TRBJ1-4; maybe TRBD1 (6 bases). The V end was cut by 3 bases, the J end by 1 base, with 15 bases between. Germline V CDR1 and CDR2: GTSNPN, SVGIG (reference sequence). The CDR3 runs to 16 residues. For the CDR3, the DNA is TGTGCCTGGAGGGCCCAGGGGCGCGGAACTAATGAAAAACTGTTTTTT. Amino acids: CAWRAQGRGTNEKLFF.

This clone has only a few counts. The chain uses TRBV12-3 or TRBV12-4 and TRBJ2-1; D remains ambiguous. The CDR3 covers 13 residues. The germline V and J ends were trimmed by 10 bases and 7 bases, with 17 bases remaining between them. The CDR3 DNA follows: TGTGCCACGATCTCGCCGGGTAGGAATGAGCAGTTCTTC. Amino acid sequence: CATISPGRNEQFF.